This TCR beta chain was found in a study of T cell repertoires in cytomegalovirus infection. About the research overall: In public TCR beta signatures, there were indications of both CMV infection and matching HLA type. Study-level results: Accumulated public TCR beta family frequency recognized individuals carrying CMV together with the relevant HLA. Within the response measured ex vivo, HLA-C-restricted CMV-specific TCR beta clonotypes were dominant.

The CDR3 loop spans 15 amino acids. V dropped 5 bases and J dropped 4; count of bases not matched to a gene: 8. Per germline, CDR1 SEHNR and CDR2 FQNEAQ (reference sequence). This clonotype was detected many times. The antigen is not known. TCRdb redid the calling of the reads with MiXCR, one entry per CDR3 protein. The data contain about 340,000 distinct CDR3 sequences, 25% to 35% of them singletons. This sample comprised cultured PBMCs, obtained from culture after CMV antigen stimulation. The TCR originated in a human donor in good health (CMV status not recorded). Some clones in this sample may be carry-over from other donors' samples. This chain joins TRBV7-9 and TRBJ2-1; TRBD2 matches at 7 bases. CDR3 loop: CASSHLAVRYNEQFF. DNA for the CDR3: TGTGCCAGCAGCCACCTAGCGGTGCGGTACAATGAGCAGTTCTTC.